Listed below are T cell receptor delta chains from one sample, sequenced in a study of Vδ1+ human thymocytes. TCRdb fed the multiplex PCR reads to CATT. The sample includes 70,000 or so delta-chain clones, around 35% of them seen just once. The source material was Vdelta1+ gamma-delta thymocytes from the thymus. These receptors were collected from a boy younger than two who had congenital heart surgery. The CDR3 runs from the conserved cysteine through the conserved F or W. Each record gives: D gene, clone size, J gene, V gene, CDR3 protein, CDR3 DNA. A D gene is named only where the DNA matches it firmly. Clone sizes are given selectively: once, few, many, or a class where the clone is expanded.

TRDD3,.,TRDJ1,TRDV1,CALDPVITTGGYEYTDKLIF,TGTGCTCTTGATCCGGTCATCACCACTGGGGGATACGAGTACACCGATAAACTCATCTTT
.,.,TRDJ1,TRDV1,CALGELVPKLSAHPAGDYRYTDKLIF,TGTGCTCTTGGGGAACTAGTCCCCAAACTTTCCGCCCACCCCGCTGGGGATTATCGGTACACCGATAAACTCATCTTT
TRDD3,.,TRDJ1,TRDV1,CALGETGGDTDKLIF,TGTGCTCTTGGGGAGACTGGGGGAGACACCGATAAACTCATCTTT
.,few,TRDJ1,TRDV1,CALGERSPVYPLGRGRRMELIF,TGTGCTCTTGGGGAAAGAAGCCCTGTATACCCTTTGGGTCGGGGCAGACGAATGGAACTCATCTTT
.,.,TRDJ1,TRDV1,CALGNPIPSSYLGSYTDKLIF,TGTGCTCTTGGGAACCCGATCCCCTCCTCCTACCTGGGGTCTTACACCGATAAACTCATCTTT
.,.,TRDJ1,TRDV1,CALGERQFHTDKLIF,TGTGCTCTTGGGGAACGCCAGTTTCACACCGATAAACTCATCTTT
TRDD3,.,TRDJ1,TRDV1,CALGKSTANGGYGKYTDKLIF,TGTGCTCTTGGGAAGTCCACCGCTAATGGGGGATACGGGAAGTACACCGATAAACTCATCTTT
.,.,TRDJ1,TRDV1,CALGEWGLPQSMFTGQNTDKLIF,TGTGCTCTTGGGGAATGGGGCCTTCCTCAGTCCATGTTCACTGGGCAAAACACCGATAAACTCATCTTT
.,.,TRDJ1,TRDV1,CALAPPRVSDKLIF,TGTGCTCTTGCCCCACCGAGGGTTTCCGATAAACTCATCTTT
.,once,TRDJ1,TRDV1,CALGEPGTDKLIF,TGTGCTCTTGGGGAGCCGGGTACCGATAAACTCATCTTT
TRDD3,.,TRDJ1,TRDV1,CALGPEGIWGHTDKLIF,TGTGCTCTTGGCCCAGAGGGGATATGGGGGCACACCGATAAACTCATCTTT
.,.,TRDJ1,TRDV1,CALGEGYPAGVGAWYTDKLIF,TGTGCTCTTGGGGAAGGTTACCCTGCTGGTGTTGGAGCTTGGTACACCGATAAACTCATCTTT
.,.,TRDJ1,TRDV1,CALGDRPSYWGIKNTDKLIF,TGTGCTCTTGGGGACCGGCCTTCCTACTGGGGGATCAAGAACACCGATAAACTCATCTTT
TRDD3,few,TRDJ1,TRDV1,CALGEARGYWGIRTTDKLIF,TGTGCTCTTGGGGAGGCTAGGGGGTACTGGGGGATACGCACCACCGATAAACTCATCTTT
.,few,TRDJ1,TRDV1,CALGRPSSLYWGAIDKLIF,TGTGCTCTTGGGCGTCCTTCCTCACTTTACTGGGGGGCAATCGATAAACTCATCTTT
.,.,TRDJ1,TRDV1,CALGEQGLRSFAVYTDKLIF,TGTGCTCTTGGGGAACAAGGACTCCGATCGTTCGCTGTTTACACCGATAAACTCATCTTT
.,.,TRDJ1,TRDV1,CALGEFFLGLETDKLIF,TGTGCTCTTGGGGAATTCTTCTTAGGACTGGAGACCGATAAACTCATCTTT
TRDD3,few,TRDJ1,TRDV1,CALGEGDPGVYWGPYTDKLIF,TGTGCTCTTGGGGAAGGGGACCCCGGAGTCTACTGGGGGCCTTACACCGATAAACTCATCTTT
TRDD3,few,TRDJ1,TRDV1,CALGEAFRTRLGGSPYYTDKLIF,TGTGCTCTTGGGGAAGCATTCCGGACTCGACTGGGGGGCTCACCCTATTACACCGATAAACTCATCTTT
.,.,TRDJ1,TRDV1,CALGEDLSYAVSRPPKRYPKLIF,TGTGCTCTTGGGGAAGACTTATCCTACGCGGTGAGCAGACCCCCTAAACGCTACCCTAAACTCATCTTT
TRDD3,.,TRDJ1,TRDV1,CALGYLTGGFPSDKLIF,TGTGCTCTTGGGTACCTAACTGGGGGCTTCCCGAGCGATAAACTCATCTTT
.,few,TRDJ1,TRDV1,CALGECAVLPLLGPPYLYTDKLIF,TGTGCTCTTGGGGAATGTGCTGTCCTACCCCTACTGGGGCCGCCTTACTTGTACACCGATAAACTCATCTTT
.,.,TRDJ1,TRDV1,CALGESLPTLYWGTQYTDKLIF,TGTGCTCTTGGGGAAAGTCTTCCTACTCTCTACTGGGGGACACAGTACACCGATAAACTCATCTTT
.,few,TRDJ1,TRDV1,CALGRVRGAGLIF,TGTGCTCTTGGGAGGGTCCGAGGGGCTGGACTCATCTTT
TRDD3,.,TRDJ1,TRDV1,CALGERTPASGGYSTDKLIF,TGTGCTCTTGGGGAGCGCACTCCTGCTTCTGGGGGATACTCGACCGATAAACTCATCTTT
TRDD2,.,TRDJ1,TRDV1,CALGEKVLPIYPRAPNHPPTSLCSDKLIF,TGTGCTCTTGGGGAAAAGGTTCTTCCTATCTATCCTCGGGCCCCAAACCATCCCCCTACCAGTCTGTGCTCCGATAAACTCATCTTT
.,few,TRDJ1,TRDV1,CALGELPTVSWFPDKLIF,TGTGCTCTTGGGGAACTTCCTACGGTGTCCTGGTTCCCCGATAAACTCATCTTT
.,few,TRDJ1,TRDV2,CASPPRIRVGLIF,TGTGCCTCCCCCCCTCGTATACGCGTGGGACTCATCTTT
.,.,TRDJ1,TRDV1,CALGELSLAPKVDTLYTDKLIF,TGTGCTCTTGGGGAACTATCCCTAGCCCCTAAGGTGGATACCCTGTACACCGATAAACTCATCTTT
TRDD2,.,TRDJ1,TRDV1,CALGELLLVASYSPEAKLIF,TGTGCTCTTGGGGAACTCCTGCTTGTGGCTTCCTACTCGCCGGAGGCTAAACTCATCTTT
.,.,TRDJ1,TRDV1,CALGEIPTDKLIF,TGTGCTCTTGGGGAAATTCCTACCGATAAACTCATCTTT
TRDD3,.,TRDJ1,TRDV3,CAFRGHWGHKLIF,TGTGCCTTTAGAGGGCACTGGGGACATAAACTCATCTTT
TRDD3,few,TRDJ1,TRDV1,CAPGDHWGIPSADKLIF,TGTGCTCCTGGGGATCACTGGGGGATACCGTCGGCCGATAAACTCATCTTT
TRDD3,once,TRDJ1,TRDV1,CALGELIRVRWGRRHTDKLIF,TGTGCTCTTGGGGAACTAATACGGGTCCGTTGGGGGAGGCGCCACACCGATAAACTCATCTTT
.,.,TRDJ1,TRDV1,CALGEPRLPPIMKYWDNTDKLIF,TGTGCTCTTGGGGAACCACGTCTTCCTCCAATCATGAAGTACTGGGACAACACCGATAAACTCATCTTT
.,once,TRDJ1,TRDV1,CALGERPTRGDTDKLIF,TGTGCTCTTGGGGAACGACCTACCCGGGGGGACACCGATAAACTCATCTTT